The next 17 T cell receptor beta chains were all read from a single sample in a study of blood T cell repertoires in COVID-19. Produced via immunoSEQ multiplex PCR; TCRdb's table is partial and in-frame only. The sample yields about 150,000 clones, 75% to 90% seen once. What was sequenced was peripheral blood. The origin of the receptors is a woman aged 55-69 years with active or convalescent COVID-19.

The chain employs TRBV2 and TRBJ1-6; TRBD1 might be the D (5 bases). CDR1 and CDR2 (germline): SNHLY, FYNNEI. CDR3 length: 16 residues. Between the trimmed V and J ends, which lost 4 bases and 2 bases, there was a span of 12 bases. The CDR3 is CASSVTAPTYNSPLHF. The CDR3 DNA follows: TGTGCCAGCAGTGTGACAGCCCCGACCTATAATTCACCCCTCCACTTT.

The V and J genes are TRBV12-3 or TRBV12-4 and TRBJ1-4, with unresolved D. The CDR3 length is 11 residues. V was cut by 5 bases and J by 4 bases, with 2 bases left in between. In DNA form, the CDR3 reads TGTGCCAGCAGTCGTAATGAAAAACTGTTTTTT. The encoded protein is CASSRNEKLFF.

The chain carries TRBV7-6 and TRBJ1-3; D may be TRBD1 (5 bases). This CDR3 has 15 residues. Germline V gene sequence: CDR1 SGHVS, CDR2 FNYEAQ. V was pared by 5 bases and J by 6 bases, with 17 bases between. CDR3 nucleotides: TGTGCCAGCAGCCCCCGCCGGGGGTACGAAAACACCATATATTTT. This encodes CASSPRRGYENTIYF.

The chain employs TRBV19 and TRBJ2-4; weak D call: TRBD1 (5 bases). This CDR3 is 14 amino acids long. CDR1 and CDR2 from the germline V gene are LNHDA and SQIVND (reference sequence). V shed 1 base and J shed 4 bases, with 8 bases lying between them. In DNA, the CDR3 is TGTGCCAGTAGTATAGGAAAGGGGAAAAACATTCAGTACTTC. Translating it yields CASSIGKGKNIQYF.

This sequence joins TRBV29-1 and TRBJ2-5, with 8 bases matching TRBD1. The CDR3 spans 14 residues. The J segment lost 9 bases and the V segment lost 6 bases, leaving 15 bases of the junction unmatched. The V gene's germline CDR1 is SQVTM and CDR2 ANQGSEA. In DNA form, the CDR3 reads TGCAGCGTCGCAGGGGGCCACGCTACCCGGGCCCAGTACTTC. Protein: CSVAGGHATRAQYF.

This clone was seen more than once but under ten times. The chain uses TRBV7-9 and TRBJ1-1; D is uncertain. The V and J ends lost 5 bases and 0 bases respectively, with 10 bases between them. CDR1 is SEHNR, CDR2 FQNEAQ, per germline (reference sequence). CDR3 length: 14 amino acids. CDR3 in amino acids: CASSTITMNTEAFF. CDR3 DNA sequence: TGTGCCAGCAGCACTATTACTATGAACACTGAAGCTTTCTTT.

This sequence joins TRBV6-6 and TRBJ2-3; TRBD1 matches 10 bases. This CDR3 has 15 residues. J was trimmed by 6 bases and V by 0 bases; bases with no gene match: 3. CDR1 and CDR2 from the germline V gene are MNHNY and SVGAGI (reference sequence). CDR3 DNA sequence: TGTGCCAGCAGTTACTCCTGGACAGGGGGTGATACGCAGTATTTT. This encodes CASSYSWTGGDTQYF.

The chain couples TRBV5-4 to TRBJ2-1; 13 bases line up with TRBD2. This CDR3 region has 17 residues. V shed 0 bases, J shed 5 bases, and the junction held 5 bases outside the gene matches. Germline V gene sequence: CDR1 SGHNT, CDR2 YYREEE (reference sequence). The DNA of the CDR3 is TGTGCCAGCAGCTTGGTCTTACTAGCGGGGGGGAACAATGAGCAGTTCTTC. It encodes CASSLVLLAGGNNEQFF.

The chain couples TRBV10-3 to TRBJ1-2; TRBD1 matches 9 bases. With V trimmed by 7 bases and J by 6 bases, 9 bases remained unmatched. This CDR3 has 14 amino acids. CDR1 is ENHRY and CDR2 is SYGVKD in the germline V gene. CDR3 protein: CAITRDRETDGYTF. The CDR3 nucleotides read TGTGCCATCACCCGGGACAGGGAGACGGATGGCTACACCTTC.

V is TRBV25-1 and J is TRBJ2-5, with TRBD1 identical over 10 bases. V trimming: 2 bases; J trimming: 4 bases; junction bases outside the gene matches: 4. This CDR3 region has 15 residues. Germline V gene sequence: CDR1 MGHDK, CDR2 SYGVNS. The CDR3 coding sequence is TGTGCCAGCAGTGAACCGGGACAGGGGTTAGAGACCCAGTACTTC. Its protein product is CASSEPGQGLETQYF. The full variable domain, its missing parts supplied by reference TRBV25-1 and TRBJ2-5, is EADIYQTPRYLVIGTGKKITLECSQTMGHDKMYWYQQDPGMELHLIHYSYGVNSTEKGDLSSESTVSRIRTEHFPLTLESARPSHTSQYLCASSEPGQGLETQYFGPGTRLLVL.

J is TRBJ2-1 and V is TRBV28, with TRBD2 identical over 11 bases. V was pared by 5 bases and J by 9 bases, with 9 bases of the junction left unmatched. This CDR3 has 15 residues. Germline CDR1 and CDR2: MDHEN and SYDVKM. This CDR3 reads CASSGRSGGAFEQFF. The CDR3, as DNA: TGTGCCAGCAGTGGGCGTAGCGGGGGGGCTTTTGAGCAGTTCTTC.

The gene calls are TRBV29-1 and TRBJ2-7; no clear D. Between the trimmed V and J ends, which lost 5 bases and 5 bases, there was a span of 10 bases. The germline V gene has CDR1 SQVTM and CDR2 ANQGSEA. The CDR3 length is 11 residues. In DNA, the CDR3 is TGCAGCGTTTCCCAGTACCACGAGCAGTACTTC. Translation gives CSVSQYHEQYF.

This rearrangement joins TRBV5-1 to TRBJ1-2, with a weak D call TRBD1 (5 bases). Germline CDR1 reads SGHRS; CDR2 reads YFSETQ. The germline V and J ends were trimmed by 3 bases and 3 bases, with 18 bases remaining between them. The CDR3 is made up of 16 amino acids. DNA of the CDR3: TGCGCCAGCAGCTCGACGTCGGGGACTGTTGACTATGGCTACACCTTC. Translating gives CASSSTSGTVDYGYTF.

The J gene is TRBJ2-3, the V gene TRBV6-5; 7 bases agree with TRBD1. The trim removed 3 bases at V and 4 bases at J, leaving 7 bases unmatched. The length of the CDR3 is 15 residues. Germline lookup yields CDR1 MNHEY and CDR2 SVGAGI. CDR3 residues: CASSYTGVQADTQYF. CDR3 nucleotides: TGTGCCAGCAGTTATACAGGGGTACAGGCAGATACGCAGTATTTT.

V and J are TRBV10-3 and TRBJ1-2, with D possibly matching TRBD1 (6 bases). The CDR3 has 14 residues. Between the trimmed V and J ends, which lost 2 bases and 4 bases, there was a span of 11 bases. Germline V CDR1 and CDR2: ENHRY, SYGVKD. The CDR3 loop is CAISEGQPSYGYTF. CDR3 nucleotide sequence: TGTGCCATCAGTGAGGGACAGCCCAGCTATGGCTACACCTTC.

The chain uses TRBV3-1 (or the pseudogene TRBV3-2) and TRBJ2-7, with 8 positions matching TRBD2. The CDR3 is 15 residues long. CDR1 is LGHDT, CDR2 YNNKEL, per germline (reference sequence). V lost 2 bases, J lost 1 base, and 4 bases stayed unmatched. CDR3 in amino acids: CASSQSPGGSYEQYF. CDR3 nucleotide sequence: TGTGCCAGCAGCCAATCTCCGGGGGGGTCCTACGAGCAGTACTTC.

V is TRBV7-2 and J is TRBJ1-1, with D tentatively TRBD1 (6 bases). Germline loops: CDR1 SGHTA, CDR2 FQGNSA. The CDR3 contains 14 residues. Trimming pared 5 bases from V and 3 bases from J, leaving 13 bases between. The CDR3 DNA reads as TGTGCCAGCAGCGGGTTTGCAGGGGACACTGAAGCTTTCTTT. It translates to CASSGFAGDTEAFF. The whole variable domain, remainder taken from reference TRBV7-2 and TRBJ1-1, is GAGVSQSPSNKVTEKGKDVELRCDPISGHTALYWYRQSLGQGLEFLIYFQGNSAPDKSGLPSDRFSAERTGGSVSTLTIQRTQQEDSAVYLCASSGFAGDTEAFFGQGTRLTVV.